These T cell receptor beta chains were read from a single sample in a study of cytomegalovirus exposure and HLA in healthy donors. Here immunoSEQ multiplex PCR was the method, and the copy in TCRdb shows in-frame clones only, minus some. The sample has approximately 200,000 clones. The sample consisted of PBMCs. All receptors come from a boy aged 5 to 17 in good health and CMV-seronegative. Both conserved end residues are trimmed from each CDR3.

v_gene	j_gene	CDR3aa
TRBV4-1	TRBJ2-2	ASSQEAGGSTGELF
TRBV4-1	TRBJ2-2	ASSHRGSNTGELF
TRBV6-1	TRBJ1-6	ASLGGYSPLH
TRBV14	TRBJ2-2	ASSQITGSRGELF
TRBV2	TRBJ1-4	AKANRGTNEKLF
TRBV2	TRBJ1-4	ASSGQAGTNEKLF
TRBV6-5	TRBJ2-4	ASSKVRDSKNIQY
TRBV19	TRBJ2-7	ASSIVSGGAYEQY
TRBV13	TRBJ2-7	ASSSPPGEQY
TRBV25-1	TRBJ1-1	ASSESGVEAF
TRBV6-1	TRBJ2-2	ASIYTGELF
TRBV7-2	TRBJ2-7	ASSSYRGGILPYEQY
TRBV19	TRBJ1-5	ATGTGVQPQH
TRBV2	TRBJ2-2	ASSGQNTGELF
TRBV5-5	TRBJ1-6	ASSTDRGRLH
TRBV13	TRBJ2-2	ASSPNRGEVPGELF
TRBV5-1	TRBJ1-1	ASSLAGRGAEAF
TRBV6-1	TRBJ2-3	ASSPRFGGADTQY
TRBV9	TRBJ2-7	ASSSGTSGVEYEQY
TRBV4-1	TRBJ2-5	ASSQGGSWGVAETQY
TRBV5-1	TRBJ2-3	ASSARLAGGPDTQY
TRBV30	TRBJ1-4	AWRPDRIPEKLF
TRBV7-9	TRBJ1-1	ASSLSGAYTEAF
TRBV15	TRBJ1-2	ATSKGHVVLDGYT
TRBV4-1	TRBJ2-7	ASSQAWGLEQY
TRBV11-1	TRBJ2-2	ASSQSPGLAGGNTGELF
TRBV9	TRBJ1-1	ASSTGLMNTEAF
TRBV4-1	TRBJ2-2	ASSQVPRTDYSDTGELF
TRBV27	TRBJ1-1	ASLTANTEAF
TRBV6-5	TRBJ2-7	ASSYGGGTGDDEQY
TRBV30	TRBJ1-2	AWKRGPHNYGYT
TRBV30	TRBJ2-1	AWSSAGSRYDEQF
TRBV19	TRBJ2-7	ASSIIRQGLYEQY
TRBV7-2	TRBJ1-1	ASSATGGSVYTEAF
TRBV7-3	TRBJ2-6	ASSFTLGQGPGFSGANVLT
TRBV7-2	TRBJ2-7	ASSPFGGNEQY
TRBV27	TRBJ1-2	ASSLSTGQSAGYT
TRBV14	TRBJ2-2	ASSQPPDTGELF
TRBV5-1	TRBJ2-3	ASSLVSGEPDTQY
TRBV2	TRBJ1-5	ASRAGTDYSNQPQH
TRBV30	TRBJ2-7	AWNSPYEQY
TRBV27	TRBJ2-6	ASTRAGSGANVLT
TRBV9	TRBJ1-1	ASSPRTGVNTEAF
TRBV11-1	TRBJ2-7	ASSSQGGNSYEQY
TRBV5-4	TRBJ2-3	ASSRPRDTQY
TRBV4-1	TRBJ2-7	ASSQEVRDRYYEQY
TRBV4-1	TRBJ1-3	ASSHPVRTGGHTIY
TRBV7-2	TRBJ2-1	ASSPLRGGVNEQF
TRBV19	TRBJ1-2	ASSPSGQVPYGYT
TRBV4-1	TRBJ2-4	ASSPERGGRNIQY
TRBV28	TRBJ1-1	ASSLLQGGAF
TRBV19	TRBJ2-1	ASSIDLNLILNEQF
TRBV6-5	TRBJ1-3	ASSRPGTGRNTIY
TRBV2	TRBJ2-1	ASSERTSGGTLLDEQF
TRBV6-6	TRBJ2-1	ASNQGRGEQF
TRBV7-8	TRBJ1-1	ASSWTGEAF
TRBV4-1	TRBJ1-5	ASSRQGANQPQH
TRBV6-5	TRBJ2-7	ASSSGQLYSYEQY
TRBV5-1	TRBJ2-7	ASSLGTEFYEQY
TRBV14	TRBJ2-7	ASSQVIGYEQY